The clone carrying this T cell receptor beta chain was observed at least ten times. The germline CDR1 and CDR2 sequences are SGHVS and FQNEAQ. This CDR3 region has 15 residues. Trimming took 1 base from V and 9 from J; bases not matched to a gene: 9. What was amplified from RNA transcripts were TCR beta CDR3 regions. In the first-round RT-PCR of the TCR CDR3, the HTBI primer set was used. TCRdb fed the multiplex PCR reads into MiXCR, producing one record per CDR3 protein. The data contain a few hundred thousand distinct CDR3 sequences, roughly 15% of them singletons. These data are taken from a study of T cells in Graves' hyperthyroidism and ophthalmopathy.

Input material: blood. This TCR was sampled from a woman aged 50 to 65 with Graves' hyperthyroidism that later progressed to Graves' ophthalmopathy. This chain connects TRBV7-8 to TRBJ2-1; 7 bases are shared with TRBD2. For the CDR3, the DNA is TGTGCCAGCAGCTTAGTCCGCGGGGGAGGGAGTGAGCAGTTCTTC. Translating it yields CASSLVRGGGSEQFF.